Presented here are 2 T cell receptor beta chains from one specimen sequenced in a study of blood T cell repertoires in COVID-19. Clones were sequenced by immunoSEQ multiplex PCR, and TCRdb holds only the in-frame ones, with some missing. The sample has 250,000 or so clones, about 91% seen once; the top ten hold approximately 2.8%. Material: PBMCs or T cells enriched from blood (not recorded which). These receptors were collected from a woman under 40 with acute COVID-19.

The chain uses TRBV21-1 and TRBJ1-1. TRBV21-1 counts as a pseudogene. The CDR3 is 14 amino acids. The CDR3 sequence: CASSSPRRAAEAFF. CDR3 nucleotide sequence: TGTGCCAGCAGCTCCCCCAGGAGGGCCGCTGAAGCTTTCTTT.

The chain employs TRBV11-2 and TRBJ1-4, with TRBD1 matching over 9 bases. Germline V gene sequence: CDR1 SGHAT, CDR2 FQNNGV. CDR3 length: 17 residues. Germline trimming cut 0 bases from V and 5 bases from J; bases unmatched to any gene: 7. For the CDR3, the DNA is TGTGCCAGCAGCTTAGATGGTAGAGGACAGGGGAATGAAAAACTGTTTTTT. This translates into CASSLDGRGQGNEKLFF. The full variable domain, with the rest looked up from reference TRBV11-2 and TRBJ1-4, is EAGVAQSPRYKIIEKRQSVAFWCNPISGHATLYWYQQILGQGPKLLIQFQNNGVVDDSQLPKDRFSAERLKGVDSTLKIQPAKLEDSAVYLCASSLDGRGQGNEKLFFGSGTQLSVL.